Reported below is one T cell receptor beta chain. Germline CDR1 reads SGHNT; CDR2 reads YYREEE (reference sequence). The germline V and J ends were trimmed by 5 bases and 6 bases, with 14 bases remaining between them. The CDR3 covers 13 residues. Sequencing used immunoSEQ multiplex PCR; TCRdb keeps in-frame clones, though not all of them. The sample lists about 2 million clones, about 94% occurring once. This sample is drawn from a study of shared clonotypes between healthy human individuals. Naive CD8 cells, CD45RO-negative and positively selected for CCR7, excluded terminally differentiated effector memory CD45RA+ cells.

The chain combines TRBV5-4 with TRBJ1-2, with D perhaps TRBD1 (5 bases). The sequenced sample consisted of naive CD8+ T cells sorted from blood. The clonotype originates from a man aged 18 to 30 in good health. The CDR3 coding sequence is TGTGCCAGCAGATTTCAGGGAGGGGATGGCTACACCTTC. Its translation is CASRFQGGDGYTF.